Following are 27 T cell receptor beta chains from one sample sequenced in a study of blood T cell repertoires in COVID-19. Profiled with immunoSEQ multiplex PCR; TCRdb holds only in-frame clones, not every one. The table records roughly 150,000 clones, roughly 90% of them present only once. Source material: peripheral blood. These receptors all come from a man in his 60s with acute or convalescent COVID-19.

This chain joins TRBV6-5 and TRBJ1-2, with D possibly TRBD1 on 6 matching bases. CDR3 length equals 13 residues. In germline, CDR1 is MNHEY, CDR2 SVGAGI. Deletions cut 5 bases from V and 7 bases from J, with 14 bases between. The CDR3 spells CASSLGARRGYTF. The CDR3 DNA sequence: TGTGCCAGCAGTCTGGGGGCCAGGCGTGGCTACACCTTC.

The chain combines TRBV5-4 with TRBJ1-1; D is possibly TRBD1 (5 bases). Germline CDR1 is SGHNT and CDR2 is YYREEE (reference sequence). Trimming took 4 bases from V and 1 from J, leaving 11 bases between them. The CDR3 covers 14 residues. CDR3 sequence reads: CASSHLDRNTEAFF. The CDR3 region has the DNA TGTGCCAGCAGCCACCTAGACAGGAACACTGAAGCTTTCTTT.

The chain links TRBV4-1 to TRBJ1-5; no firm D call. Trimming removed 0 bases at V and 3 bases at J, with 9 bases between. The germline gives CDR1 MGHRA, CDR2 YSYEKL. The CDR3 covers 15 residues. The CDR3 nucleotides read TGCGCCAGCAGCCAAGATAGCCAGAACAATCAGCCCCAGCATTTT. It translates to CASSQDSQNNQPQHF.

V usage is TRBV7-2 and J usage is TRBJ2-5; possible D gene TRBD1, 6 bases. The V end lost 4 bases, the J end lost 4 bases, and 10 bases lay between the germline ends. Germline CDR1 and CDR2: SGHTA and FQGNSA. This CDR3 is built from 13 residues. The CDR3 loop is CASSSQTGETQYF. The CDR3 DNA is TGTGCCAGCAGCTCTCAGACAGGAGAGACCCAGTACTTC.

In its sample, this clone was seen once. The chain recombines TRBV2 with TRBJ2-1; no firm D call. V was trimmed by 7 bases and J by 6 bases, leaving 16 bases between them. Germline V lookup: CDR1 SNHLY, CDR2 FYNNEI. This CDR3 is 14 amino acids long. The CDR3 DNA reads TGTGCCAGCACAGGCGACCGGCGTAGCAATGAGCAGTTCTTC. Translating gives CASTGDRRSNEQFF.

The V call is TRBV11-2, the J call TRBJ2-2; 7 nucleotides agree with TRBD2. V gave up 4 bases and J gave up 0 bases; unmatched junction bases: 5. The germline CDR1 and CDR2 sequences are SGHAT and FQNNGV. This CDR3 has 16 amino acids. The CDR3 DNA is TGTGCCAGCAGCTCATCCGGGACTACGAACACCGGGGAGCTGTTTTTT. As protein: CASSSSGTTNTGELFF.

This clone was detected only a few times. The V call is TRBV5-4, the J call TRBJ2-4; possible D gene TRBD2, 5 bases. CDR3 length: 15 residues. Germline V CDR1 and CDR2: SGHNT, YYREEE (reference sequence). V dropped 4 bases and J dropped 6 bases, with 17 bases sitting between them. In DNA form, the CDR3 reads TGTGCCAGCAGCCCAGATGGCCCGGCGGGAAACATTCAGTACTTC. It is translated as CASSPDGPAGNIQYF.

The J gene is TRBJ1-3, the V gene TRBV14; D not resolved. V gave up 4 bases and J gave up 4 bases, with 11 bases separating them. The V gene's germline CDR1 is SGHDN and CDR2 FVKESK. The CDR3 has 14 amino acids. DNA for the CDR3: TGTGCCAGCAGCCCGTTGATCGGGGGAAACACCATATATTTT. It specifies CASSPLIGGNTIYF.

This rearrangement joins TRBV7-3 to TRBJ2-7; 7 nucleotides match TRBD2. The CDR3 consists of 14 residues. V lost 5 bases, J lost 6 bases, and 10 bases stayed unmatched. CDR1 SGHTA and CDR2 FQGTGA come from the germline V gene. Here the CDR3 reads CASSPTPGGPEQYF. CDR3 bases: TGTGCCAGCAGCCCCACCCCGGGGGGACCCGAGCAGTACTTC.

The table lists this clone with a few counts. The chain joins TRBV10-2 to TRBJ2-3, with D perhaps TRBD1 (5 bases). V lost 7 bases and J lost 4, with 15 bases in between. CDR3 length: 14 residues. The V gene's germline CDR1 is WSHSY and CDR2 SAAADI. CDR3 DNA: TGCGCCAGCACAGAGTGGGGCAGGGCAGATACGCAGTATTTT. Translating it yields CASTEWGRADTQYF.

V is TRBV5-5 and J is TRBJ2-2, with 9 bases matching TRBD1. CDR3 length equals 14 residues. Germline V lookup: CDR1 SGHKS, CDR2 YYEKEE (reference sequence). J lost 5 bases, V lost 4 bases, and 3 bases had no gene match. The CDR3 spells CASSPGQGTGELFF. DNA of the CDR3: TGTGCCAGCAGCCCTGGACAGGGGACCGGGGAGCTGTTTTTT.

The chain carries TRBV2 and TRBJ1-4, with D unclear. Germline CDR1 and CDR2: SNHLY and FYNNEI. Trimming shortened V by 7 bases and J by 0 bases, and 9 bases separated the two germline ends. The CDR3 has 14 amino acids. Here the CDR3 DNA reads TGTGCCAGCAACCAGATTGCAACTAATGAAAAACTGTTTTTT. Its protein product is CASNQIATNEKLFF.

The J gene is TRBJ2-7, the V gene TRBV5-6; 11 bases agree with TRBD2. Unmatched junction bases numbered 10, after V lost 4 bases and J lost 1 base. The CDR3 spans 17 residues. The germline V gene encodes CDR1 SGHDT and CDR2 YYEEEE. Here the CDR3 reads CASSPRLAGSPSYEQYF. The CDR3 DNA follows: TGTGCCAGCAGCCCTCGACTAGCGGGGTCACCTTCCTACGAGCAGTACTTC.

The chain links TRBV20-1 to TRBJ2-7; a weak D match, TRBD2 (5 bases). V shed 7 bases and J shed 2 bases, with 9 bases lying between them. Germline CDR1 is DFQATT and CDR2 is SNEGSKA (reference sequence). The CDR3 covers 11 residues. The CDR3 sequence is CSVPGTYEQYF. The CDR3, as DNA: TGCAGTGTCCCGGGGACCTACGAGCAGTACTTC.

V and J are TRBV5-6 and TRBJ2-7; TRBD1 aligns across 10 bases. CDR1 and CDR2 from the germline V gene are SGHDT and YYEEEE. With V trimmed by 2 bases and J by 3 bases, 2 bases remained unmatched. The CDR3 has 14 amino acids. In DNA form, the CDR3 reads TGTGCCAGCAGCTTTGGGACAGGGGTCTACGAGCAGTACTTC. It yields the protein CASSFGTGVYEQYF.

This clone was counted only a few times. This chain uses TRBV7-3 with TRBJ1-2; 7 bases are a match to TRBD1. The germline V gene has CDR1 SGHTA and CDR2 FQGTGA. The V segment lost 1 base and the J segment 8 bases; nucleotides outside the gene matches: 19. The CDR3 sequence is 18 residues long. CDR3 nucleotide sequence: TGTGCCAGCAGCTTAAATGCCAGGGGGAGTCGGAGCGGCGGCGGCTACACCTTC. Translating it yields CASSLNARGSRSGGGYTF.

V gene TRBV10-1 combines with J gene TRBJ2-1; 7 nucleotides line up with TRBD1. CDR1 and CDR2 (germline): WNHNN, SYGVQD (reference sequence). This CDR3 comprises 18 residues. V lost 5 bases and J lost 3; bases outside the gene matches: 16. The CDR3 loop reads CASSLIHISGQNYNEQFF. The CDR3 coding sequence is TGCGCCAGCAGTCTAATACATATTTCGGGACAGAACTACAATGAGCAGTTCTTC.

The chain has TRBV11-2 and TRBJ2-7; D may be TRBD2 (5 bases). V gave up 2 bases and J gave up 5 bases, with 10 bases separating them. Germline V lookup: CDR1 SGHAT, CDR2 FQNNGV. The CDR3 runs 13 residues. CDR3 loop: CASSLIGIDEQYF. For the CDR3, the DNA is TGTGCCAGCAGCTTAATCGGGATTGACGAGCAGTACTTC.

The genes are TRBV5-1 and TRBJ1-2, with 7 bases aligning to TRBD1. V dropped 4 bases and J dropped 6; count of bases not matched to a gene: 6. CDR3 size: 13 residues. Per germline, CDR1 SGHRS and CDR2 YFSETQ. The CDR3 DNA sequence: TGCGCCAGCAGCATCGGGACAGCGGATGGCTACACCTTC. It codes for CASSIGTADGYTF.

The chain recombines TRBV7-2 with TRBJ1-3; maybe TRBD1 (5 bases). Germline V lookup: CDR1 SGHTA, CDR2 FQGNSA. Between the trimmed V and J ends, which lost 1 base and 3 bases, there was a span of 13 bases. The CDR3 has 16 amino acids. CDR3 bases: TGTGCCAGCAGCTTAGAATGGCCAGGGCTTGGAAACACCATATATTTT. Its translation: CASSLEWPGLGNTIYF. The whole variable domain, filled in from reference TRBV7-2 and TRBJ1-3, reads GAGVSQSPSNKVTEKGKDVELRCDPISGHTALYWYRQSLGQGLEFLIYFQGNSAPDKSGLPSDRFSAERTGGSVSTLTIQRTQQEDSAVYLCASSLEWPGLGNTIYFGEGSWLTVV.

For the CDR3, the DNA is TGTGCCAGCAGTTCCCCCGGATGGGGGGGGGAAAATACGCAGTATTTT. It codes for CASSSPGWGGENTQYF. The chain couples TRBV25-1 to TRBJ2-3, with 7 bases aligning to TRBD2. CDR1 is MGHDK and CDR2 is SYGVNS in the germline V gene. With V trimmed by 5 bases and J by 7 bases, 15 bases remained unmatched. The CDR3 extends over 16 amino acids.

This rearrangement joins TRBV11-2 to TRBJ1-1; D is unresolved. V was pared by 3 bases and J by 0 bases, with 11 bases between. Germline V gene data show CDR1 as SGHAT and CDR2 as FQNNGV. The length of the CDR3 is 15 residues. The CDR3 loop reads CASSLSPLMNTEAFF. CDR3 coding DNA: TGTGCCAGCAGCTTGAGCCCTCTCATGAACACTGAAGCTTTCTTT. Based on the CDR3 plus reference TRBV11-2 and TRBJ1-1, the full variable domain is EAGVAQSPRYKIIEKRQSVAFWCNPISGHATLYWYQQILGQGPKLLIQFQNNGVVDDSQLPKDRFSAERLKGVDSTLKIQPAKLEDSAVYLCASSLSPLMNTEAFFGQGTRLTVV.

The V call is TRBV7-8, the J call TRBJ2-5; no clear D gene. V lost 3 bases and J lost 3, with 8 bases in between. The V gene's germline CDR1 is SGHVS and CDR2 FQNEAQ. This CDR3 is 13 amino acids long. The CDR3 protein is CASSLGIKETQYF. CDR3 in DNA: TGTGCCAGCAGCTTGGGCATAAAAGAGACCCAGTACTTC.

V is TRBV24-1 and J is TRBJ2-5, with 7 bases aligning to TRBD1. V gave up 4 bases and J gave up 6 bases; unmatched junction bases: 13. The CDR3 has 16 residues. Germline lookup yields CDR1 KGHDR and CDR2 SFDVKD. Here the CDR3 reads CATSEQTNRGEKTQYF. The CDR3 region has the DNA TGTGCCACCAGTGAGCAAACCAACAGGGGTGAAAAGACCCAGTACTTC.

The rearrangement links TRBV5-1 to TRBJ2-1; D gene unclear. This CDR3 has 18 residues. V was pared by 2 bases and J by 3 bases, with 21 bases between. Germline CDR1 is SGHRS and CDR2 is YFSETQ. The CDR3 DNA follows: TGCGCCAGCAGCTTAAGTCCGGAGCCAACACCCATCTACAATGAGCAGTTCTTC. It yields the protein CASSLSPEPTPIYNEQFF.

The rearrangement links TRBV7-2 to TRBJ1-2, with a weak D call TRBD1 (5 bases). V lost 5 bases and J 14 bases, leaving 12 bases between the germline ends. The germline gives CDR1 SGHTA, CDR2 FQGNSA. The CDR3 totals 10 residues. The CDR3 coding sequence is TGTGCCAGCAGCGACACCGGACAAACCTTC. Residues: CASSDTGQTF. Full variable domain (missing parts from reference TRBV7-2 and TRBJ1-2): GAGVSQSPSNKVTEKGKDVELRCDPISGHTALYWYRQSLGQGLEFLIYFQGNSAPDKSGLPSDRFSAERTGGSVSTLTIQRTQQEDSAVYLCASSDTGQTFGSGTRLTVV.

The chain recombines TRBV7-2 with TRBJ1-1; D is uncertain. The CDR3 runs to 15 residues. Germline CDR1 reads SGHTA; CDR2 reads FQGNSA. V shed 0 bases and J shed 1 base, with 9 bases lying between them. The CDR3 DNA follows: TGTGCCAGCAGCTTAGCCACAGCCGGGAACACTGAAGCTTTCTTT. Protein sequence: CASSLATAGNTEAFF.